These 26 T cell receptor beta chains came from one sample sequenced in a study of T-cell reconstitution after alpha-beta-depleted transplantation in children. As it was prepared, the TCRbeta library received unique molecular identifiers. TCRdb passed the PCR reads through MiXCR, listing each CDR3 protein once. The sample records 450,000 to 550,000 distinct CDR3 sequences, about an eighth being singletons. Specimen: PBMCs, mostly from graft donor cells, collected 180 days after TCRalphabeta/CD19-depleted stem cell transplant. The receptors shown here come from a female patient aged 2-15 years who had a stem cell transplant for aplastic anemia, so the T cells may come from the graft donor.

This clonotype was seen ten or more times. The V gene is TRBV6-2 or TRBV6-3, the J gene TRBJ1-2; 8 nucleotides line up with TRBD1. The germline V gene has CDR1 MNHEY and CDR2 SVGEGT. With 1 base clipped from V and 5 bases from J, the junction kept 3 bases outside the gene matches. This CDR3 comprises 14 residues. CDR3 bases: TGTGCCAGCAGTTACTGGCGACAGGGGTATGGCTACACCTTC. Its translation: CASSYWRQGYGYTF.

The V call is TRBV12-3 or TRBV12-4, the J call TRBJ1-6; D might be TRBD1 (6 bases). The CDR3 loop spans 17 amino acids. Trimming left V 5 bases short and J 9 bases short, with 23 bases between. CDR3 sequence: CASSPRIPSTGISPLHF. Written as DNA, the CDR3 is TGTGCCAGCAGTCCCCGTATCCCCTCTACAGGGATTTCACCCCTCCACTTT.

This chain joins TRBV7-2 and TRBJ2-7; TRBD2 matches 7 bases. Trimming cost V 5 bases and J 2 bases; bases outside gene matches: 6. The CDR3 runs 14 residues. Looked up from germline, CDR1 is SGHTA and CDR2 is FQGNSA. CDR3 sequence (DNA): TGTGCCAGCAGCCCCAGGGAGGGACCCTACGAGCAGTACTTC. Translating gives CASSPREGPYEQYF.

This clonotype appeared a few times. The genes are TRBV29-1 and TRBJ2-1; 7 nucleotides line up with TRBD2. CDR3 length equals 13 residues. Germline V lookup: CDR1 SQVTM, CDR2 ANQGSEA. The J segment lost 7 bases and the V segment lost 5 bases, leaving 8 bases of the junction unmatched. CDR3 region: CSVLGLVENEQFF. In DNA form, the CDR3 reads TGCAGCGTTCTCGGACTAGTCGAGAATGAGCAGTTCTTC.

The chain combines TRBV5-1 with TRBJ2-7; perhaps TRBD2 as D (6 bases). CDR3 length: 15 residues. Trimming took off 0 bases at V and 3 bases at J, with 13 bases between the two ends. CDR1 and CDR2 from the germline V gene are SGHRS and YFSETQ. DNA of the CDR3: TGCGCCAGCAGCTTGGGTTGGGGAGGAGGCTACGAGCAGTACGTC. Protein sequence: CASSLGWGGGYEQYV.

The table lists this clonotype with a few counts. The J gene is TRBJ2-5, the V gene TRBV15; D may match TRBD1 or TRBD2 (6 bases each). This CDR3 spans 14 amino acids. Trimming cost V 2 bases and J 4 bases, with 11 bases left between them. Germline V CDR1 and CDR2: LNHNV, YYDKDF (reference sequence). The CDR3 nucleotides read TGTGCCACCAGCAGATTCCGGGGGCCAGAGACCCAGTACTTC. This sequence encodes CATSRFRGPETQYF.

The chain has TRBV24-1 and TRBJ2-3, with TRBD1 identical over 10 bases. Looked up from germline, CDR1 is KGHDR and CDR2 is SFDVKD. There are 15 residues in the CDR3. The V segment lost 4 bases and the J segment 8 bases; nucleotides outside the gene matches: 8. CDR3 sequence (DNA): TGTGCCACCAGTGACCCGGGACAGGGGTACAGTACGCAGTATTTT. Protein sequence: CATSDPGQGYSTQYF.

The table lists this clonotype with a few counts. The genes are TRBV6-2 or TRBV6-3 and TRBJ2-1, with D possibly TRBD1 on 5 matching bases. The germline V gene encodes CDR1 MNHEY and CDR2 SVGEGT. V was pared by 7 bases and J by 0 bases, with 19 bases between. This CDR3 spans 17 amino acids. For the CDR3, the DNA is TGTGCCAGCACGATACTCTGGGGCGGCACCTCCTACAATGAGCAGTTCTTC. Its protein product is CASTILWGGTSYNEQFF.

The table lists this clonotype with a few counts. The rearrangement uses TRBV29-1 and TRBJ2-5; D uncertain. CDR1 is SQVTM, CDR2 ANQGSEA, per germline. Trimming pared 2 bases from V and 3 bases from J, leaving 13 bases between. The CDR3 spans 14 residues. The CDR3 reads CSVELVGVEETQYF. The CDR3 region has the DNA TGCAGCGTTGAATTAGTCGGCGTGGAAGAGACCCAGTACTTC.

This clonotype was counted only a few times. For the CDR3, the DNA is TGTGCCAGCAGCCCGCGGACTAGCGAGACCTACAATGAGCAGTTCTTC. As protein: CASSPRTSETYNEQFF. V and J are TRBV7-3 and TRBJ2-1; 9 bases align to TRBD2. Germline trimming cut 5 bases from V and 2 bases from J; bases unmatched to any gene: 7. Germline V gives CDR1 SGHTA, CDR2 FQGTGA. CDR3 length equals 16 residues.

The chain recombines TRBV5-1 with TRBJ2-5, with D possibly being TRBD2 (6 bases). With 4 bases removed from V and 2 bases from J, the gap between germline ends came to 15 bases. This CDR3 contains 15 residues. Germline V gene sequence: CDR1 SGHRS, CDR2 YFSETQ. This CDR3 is CASSRGVPKQETQYF. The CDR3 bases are TGCGCCAGCAGCCGCGGGGTACCCAAACAAGAGACCCAGTACTTC.

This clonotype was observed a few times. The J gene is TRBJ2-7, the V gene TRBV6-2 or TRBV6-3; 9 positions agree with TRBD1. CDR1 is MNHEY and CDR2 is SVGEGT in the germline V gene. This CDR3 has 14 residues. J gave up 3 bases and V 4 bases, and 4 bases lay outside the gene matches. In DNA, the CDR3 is TGTGCCAGCAGTTGGGGACAGGGTGACTACGAGCAGTACTTC. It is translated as CASSWGQGDYEQYF.

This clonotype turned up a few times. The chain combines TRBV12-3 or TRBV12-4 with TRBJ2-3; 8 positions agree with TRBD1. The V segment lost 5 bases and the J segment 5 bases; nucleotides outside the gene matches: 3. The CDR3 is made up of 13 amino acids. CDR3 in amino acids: CASSIGQGDTQYF. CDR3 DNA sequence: TGTGCCAGCAGTATAGGACAGGGAGATACGCAGTATTTT.

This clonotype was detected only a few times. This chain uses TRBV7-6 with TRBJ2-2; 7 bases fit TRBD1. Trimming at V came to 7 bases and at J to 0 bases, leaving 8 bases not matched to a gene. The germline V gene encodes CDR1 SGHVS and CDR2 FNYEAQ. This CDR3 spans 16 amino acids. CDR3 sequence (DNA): TGTGCCAGCACCCAGACAGGGTCCCCGAACACCGGGGAGCTGTTTTTT. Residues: CASTQTGSPNTGELFF.

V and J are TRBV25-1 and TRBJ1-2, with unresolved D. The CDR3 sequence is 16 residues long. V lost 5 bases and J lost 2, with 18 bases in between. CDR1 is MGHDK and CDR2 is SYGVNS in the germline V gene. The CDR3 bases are TGTGCCAGCAGTTTTGGGAGAGCCCCCTTGAACTATGGCTACACCTTC. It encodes CASSFGRAPLNYGYTF.

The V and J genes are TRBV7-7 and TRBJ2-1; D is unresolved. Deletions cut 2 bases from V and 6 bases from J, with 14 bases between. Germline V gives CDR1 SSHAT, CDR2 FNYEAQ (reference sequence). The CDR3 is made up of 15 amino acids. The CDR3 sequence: CASSLNNIRGNEQFF. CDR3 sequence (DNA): TGTGCCAGCAGCTTAAATAATATTAGAGGCAATGAGCAGTTCTTC.

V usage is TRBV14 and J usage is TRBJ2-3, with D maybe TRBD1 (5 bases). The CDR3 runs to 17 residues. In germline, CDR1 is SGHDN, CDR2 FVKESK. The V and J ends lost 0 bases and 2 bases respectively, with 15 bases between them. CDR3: CASSQDFYDRVTDTQYF. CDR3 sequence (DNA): TGTGCCAGCAGCCAAGATTTTTATGACAGAGTCACAGATACGCAGTATTTT.

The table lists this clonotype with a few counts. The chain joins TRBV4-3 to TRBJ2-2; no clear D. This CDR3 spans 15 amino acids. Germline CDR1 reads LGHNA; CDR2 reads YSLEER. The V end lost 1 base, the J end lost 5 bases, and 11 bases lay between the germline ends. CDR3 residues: CASSQVFVSTGELFF. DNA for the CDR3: TGCGCCAGCAGCCAAGTTTTTGTCTCGACCGGGGAGCTGTTTTTT.

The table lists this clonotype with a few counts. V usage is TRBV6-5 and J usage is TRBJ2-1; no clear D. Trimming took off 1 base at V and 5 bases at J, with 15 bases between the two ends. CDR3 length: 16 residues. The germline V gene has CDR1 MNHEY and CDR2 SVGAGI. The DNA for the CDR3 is TGTGCCAGCAGTTACTTCCGGCCAAACCGGCACAATGAGCAGTTCTTC. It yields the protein CASSYFRPNRHNEQFF.

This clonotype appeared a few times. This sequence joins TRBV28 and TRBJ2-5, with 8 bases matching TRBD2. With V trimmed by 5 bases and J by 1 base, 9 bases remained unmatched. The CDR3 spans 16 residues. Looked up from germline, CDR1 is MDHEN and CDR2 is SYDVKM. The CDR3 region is CASSPAGRERQETQYF. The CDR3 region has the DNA TGTGCCAGCAGTCCCGCCGGGAGGGAACGCCAAGAGACCCAGTACTTC.

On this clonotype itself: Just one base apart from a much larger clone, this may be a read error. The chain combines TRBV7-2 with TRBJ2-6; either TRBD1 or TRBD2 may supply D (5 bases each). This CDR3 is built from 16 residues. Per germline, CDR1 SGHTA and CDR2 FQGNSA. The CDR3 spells CASMGLPDSGGNVLTF. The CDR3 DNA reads TGTGCCAGCATGGGCCTTCCCGACTCTGGGGGCAACGTCCTGACTTTC.

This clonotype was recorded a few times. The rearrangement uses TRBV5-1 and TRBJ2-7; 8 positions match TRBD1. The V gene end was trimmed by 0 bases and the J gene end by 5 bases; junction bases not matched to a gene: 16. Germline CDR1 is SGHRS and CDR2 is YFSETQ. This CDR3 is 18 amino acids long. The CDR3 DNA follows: TGCGCCAGCAGCTTGGGACAGGGGCCCCCTAGAAGGTGGCACGAGCAGTACTTC. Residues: CASSLGQGPPRRWHEQYF.

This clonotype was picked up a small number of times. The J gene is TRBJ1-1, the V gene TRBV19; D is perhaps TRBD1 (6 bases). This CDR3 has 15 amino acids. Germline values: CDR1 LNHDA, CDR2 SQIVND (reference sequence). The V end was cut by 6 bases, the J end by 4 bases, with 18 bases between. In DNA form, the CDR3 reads TGTGCCAGTAGGGATACAGGGTCGGGGACCACTGAAGCTTTCTTT. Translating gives CASRDTGSGTTEAFF.

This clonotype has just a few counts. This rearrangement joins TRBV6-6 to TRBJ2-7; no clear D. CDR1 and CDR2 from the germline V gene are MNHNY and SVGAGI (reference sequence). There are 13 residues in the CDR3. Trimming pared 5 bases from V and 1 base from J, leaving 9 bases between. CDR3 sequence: CASSPFASYEQYF. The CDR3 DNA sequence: TGTGCCAGCAGTCCCTTCGCTTCCTACGAGCAGTACTTC.

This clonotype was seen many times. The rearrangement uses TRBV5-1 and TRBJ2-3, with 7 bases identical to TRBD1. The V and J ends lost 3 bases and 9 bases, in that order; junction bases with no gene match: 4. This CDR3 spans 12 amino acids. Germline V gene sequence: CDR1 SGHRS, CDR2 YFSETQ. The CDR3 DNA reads TGCGCCAGCAGCTCGACAGGGCAAACGCAGTATTTT. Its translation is CASSSTGQTQYF.

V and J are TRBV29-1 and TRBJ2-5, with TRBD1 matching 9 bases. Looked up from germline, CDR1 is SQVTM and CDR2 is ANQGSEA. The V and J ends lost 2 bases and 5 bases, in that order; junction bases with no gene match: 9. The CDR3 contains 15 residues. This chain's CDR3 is CSVESRDRVRETQYF. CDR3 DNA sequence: TGCAGCGTTGAATCCCGGGACAGGGTTCGGGAGACCCAGTACTTC.